Here is one T cell receptor (beta chain) with its context. This clonotype occurred a few times. The antigen this receptor binds is unknown. A junction end diverges from the germline sequence, so it may reflect a read error. The CDR3, cysteine through phenylalanine, is 17 amino acids long. Only the CDR3 region is kept as DNA, spanning 51 bases read in frame from base 1. The germline V gene supplies CDR1 MNHEY and CDR2 SVGAGI. These data originate in a study of blood T cells in healthy people across ages (dated by TCRdb to the mid-2010s). Some background on the complete study: In model experiments, roughly one uniquely barcoded TCR beta cDNA molecule per two T cells was captured by template switching. To avoid experimental bias, donors of different ages were spread randomly across the sequencing lanes. The study analyzed two additional independent replicas of 1 million unique cDNA reads from the same blood draw for two donors, one aged 18 to 30 and one aged 80 or older. The donors were divided into four age groups: young (average around 16 years), middle-aged (around 41), aged (roughly 60) and long-lived (about 90). Using deep sequencing normalized with unique cDNA molecular identifiers, the study measured how TCR beta repertoire diversity changes with age. Overall results and qualifications from the work: The CMV infection status of donors was not known, potentially confounding age-related changes in expanded clonotypes. The percentage of naive T cells measured by flow cytometry correlated strongly with observed TCR beta diversity. The long-lived group showed more naive CD4+ T cells, fewer expanded clones and increased TCR diversity than the aged group, suggesting age selection. Total diversity estimates from one million sequenced T cells were considered lower bounds and underestimates. Conclusive comparison of naive and antigen-experienced compartments was prevented by the profiling of bulk unsorted PBMCs. Observed TCR beta diversity per million T cells fell roughly linearly with age, and a significant reduction was already apparent by age approximately 41.

The library was made by 5' RACE. The sample was run on an Illumina HiSeq 2500. A second about 6 to 11 cycle PCR used a sample-barcoded 5' primer and a J-beta primer mix. Each TCR beta cDNA molecule received a unique molecular identifier from a template-switch 5' adaptor carrying 12 random nucleotides. Each sample yielded at least 2.5 million CDR3-containing paired-end reads. First-strand cDNA synthesis was performed from all RNA using the Mint cDNA synthesis kit, with priming by a TRBC-specific oligonucleotide. Following uracil-DNA glycosylase treatment, a first 18-cycle PCR with universal primers M1SS and BC2_uni_R was performed on all cDNA. The study's processing was this. Each sample was normalized by randomly selecting 1 million high-quality reads, each carrying a distinct molecular identifier. Instead of being binned into consensus sequences, reads that shared molecular identifiers were thrown out. MiTCR, with a Q25 quality threshold and the strictest error-elimination algorithm, was used for CDR3 identification, clonotype clustering and error correction. A nonparametric unseen species model with Euler transformation was used to estimate a lower bound on total TCR beta diversity. In TCRdb, the public reads were trimmed at Q25 with fastp and aligned with MiXCR, with productive beta chains retained. Identical CDR3 protein sequences are pooled into one entry, listed with their most common genes and DNA. TCRdb's processing, not the authors' own work, is the source of the V and J calls. The table for this sample lists about 570,000 distinct CDR3 sequences; about 25% of them were counted only once. Of the sample, approximately 17% is held by the ten largest clones.

The roughly 39 donors, aged about 6 to 95 years, were systemically healthy Caucasian individuals from Russia. Each donor gave ten milliliters of peripheral blood, collected into EDTA-treated Vacutainer tubes. Ficoll-Paque density-gradient centrifugation was used to isolate PBMCs, with at least 6.5 million per sample. Trizol reagent was used to extract total RNA from the PBMCs, yielding at least 5 micrograms per sample. The percentages of naive CD45RAhigh/CD27high T cells were determined by flow cytometry on a PBMC aliquot from every donor. The TCR comes from a woman in her 70s in good health. The sequence links TRBV6-5 to TRBJ2-3; the junction holds 8 bases that match TRBD1. Input material: blood. The nucleotide sequence reads as follows: TGTGCCAGCAGTAACTCTCAGGGGGCGCGTATAGGAGATACGCAGTATTTT. It translates as CASSNSQGARIGDTQYF.